These 2 T cell receptor beta chains came from one sample sequenced in a study of memory B cells and T cells in multiple sclerosis. The protocol was immunoSEQ multiplex PCR, while the TCRdb copy is restricted to in-frame clones and leaves out a portion. The table records some 48,000 clones, around 80% of them present only once. Stimulus-free culture yielded autoproliferating CFSE-dim and non-proliferating CFSE-high T cells, each sequenced separately. Cultures began with 5x10^7 CFSE-labeled PBMCs, unstimulated for 6 to 7 days, with replicate wells pooled. Their target antigens are unknown. Sequencing was done on a sample of PBMCs from blood kept in culture. Receptor source: a human donor with multiple sclerosis.

The DNA of the CDR3 is TGTGCCAGCAGCTTACAACTAGGCGATGAGCAGTTCTTC. Translation gives CASSLQLGDEQFF. V usage is TRBV11-2 and J usage is TRBJ2-1; perhaps TRBD2 as D (5 bases). The CDR3 runs 13 residues. Looked up from germline, CDR1 is SGHAT and CDR2 is FQNNGV. V lost 2 bases to trimming and J lost 8 bases, with 10 bases between them.

The chain is built from TRBV5-1 and TRBJ2-1; 8 nucleotides align to TRBD1. J was trimmed by 0 bases and V by 4 bases; bases with no gene match: 6. The V gene's germline CDR1 is SGHRS and CDR2 YFSETQ. The CDR3 is 16 amino acids. The CDR3, as DNA: TGCGCCAGCAGCCTGACAGGGGATGGCTCCTACAATGAGCAGTTCTTC. Amino acids: CASSLTGDGSYNEQFF.